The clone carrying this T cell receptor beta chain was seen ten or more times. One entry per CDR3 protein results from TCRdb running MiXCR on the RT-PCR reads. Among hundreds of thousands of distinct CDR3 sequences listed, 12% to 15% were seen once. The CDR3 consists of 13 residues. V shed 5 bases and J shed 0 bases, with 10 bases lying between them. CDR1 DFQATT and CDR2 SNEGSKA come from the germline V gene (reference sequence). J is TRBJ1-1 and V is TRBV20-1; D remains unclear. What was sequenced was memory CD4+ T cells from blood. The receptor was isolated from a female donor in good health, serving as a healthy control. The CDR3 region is CSAAEDLNTEAFF. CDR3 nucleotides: TGCAGTGCTGCCGAGGATCTGAACACTGAAGCTTTCTTT.